This TCR beta chain was sequenced in a study of blood T cells in healthy people across ages. As for the study in general: For every two T cells, template switching captured about one barcoded beta molecule.

Through a sample-barcoded 5' primer and a J-beta primer mix, a second PCR was run for about 7 to 12 cycles. MiXCR, run by TCRdb on the 5' RACE reads, gives a single entry per CDR3 protein. The sample has roughly 1.7 million distinct CDR3 sequences, around 35% seen once. The CDR3 covers 15 residues. Germline loops: CDR1 LNHDA, CDR2 SQIVND (reference sequence). V was shortened by 4 bases and J by 3 bases, with 15 bases between the two germline ends. Healthy Caucasians from Russia aged about 6 to 100 served as donors. The authors extracted at least 6 micrograms of total RNA per sample. This chain joins TRBV19 and TRBJ1-2, with a possible D match to TRBD1 (5 bases). Sample: blood. The origin of this receptor is a woman aged 25-40 years in good health. CDR3 in DNA: TGTGCCAGTAGTAAAGTTCGGCAGGGTGACTATGGCTACACCTTC. Translating gives CASSKVRQGDYGYTF.